This T cell receptor beta chain was identified during a study of cytomegalovirus exposure and HLA in healthy donors. Whole-study results and caveats: Roughly even sequencing depth across donors was the assumption behind the presence/absence analyses.

About this clone itself: The antigen is undetermined.

The CDR3 totals 14 residues. Losses at the gene ends were 5 bases for V and 6 bases for J; bases not matched to a gene: 4. The germline V gene has CDR1 MNHNS and CDR2 SASEGT. With 60 Vbeta and 13 Jbeta primers, the PCR was carried out. Method: immunoSEQ multiplex PCR; TCRdb's copy keeps in-frame clones and lacks some. The table shows tens of thousands of clones, with around 82% occurring only once. The sequenced sample was PBMCs. The source is a male donor in good health and CMV-seronegative. The chain joins TRBV6-1 to TRBJ2-2, with 9 bases lining up with TRBD1. CDR3 sequence: CASSWGQGAGELFF. The CDR3, as DNA: TGTGCCAGCAGTTGGGGACAGGGAGCCGGGGAGCTGTTTTTT.